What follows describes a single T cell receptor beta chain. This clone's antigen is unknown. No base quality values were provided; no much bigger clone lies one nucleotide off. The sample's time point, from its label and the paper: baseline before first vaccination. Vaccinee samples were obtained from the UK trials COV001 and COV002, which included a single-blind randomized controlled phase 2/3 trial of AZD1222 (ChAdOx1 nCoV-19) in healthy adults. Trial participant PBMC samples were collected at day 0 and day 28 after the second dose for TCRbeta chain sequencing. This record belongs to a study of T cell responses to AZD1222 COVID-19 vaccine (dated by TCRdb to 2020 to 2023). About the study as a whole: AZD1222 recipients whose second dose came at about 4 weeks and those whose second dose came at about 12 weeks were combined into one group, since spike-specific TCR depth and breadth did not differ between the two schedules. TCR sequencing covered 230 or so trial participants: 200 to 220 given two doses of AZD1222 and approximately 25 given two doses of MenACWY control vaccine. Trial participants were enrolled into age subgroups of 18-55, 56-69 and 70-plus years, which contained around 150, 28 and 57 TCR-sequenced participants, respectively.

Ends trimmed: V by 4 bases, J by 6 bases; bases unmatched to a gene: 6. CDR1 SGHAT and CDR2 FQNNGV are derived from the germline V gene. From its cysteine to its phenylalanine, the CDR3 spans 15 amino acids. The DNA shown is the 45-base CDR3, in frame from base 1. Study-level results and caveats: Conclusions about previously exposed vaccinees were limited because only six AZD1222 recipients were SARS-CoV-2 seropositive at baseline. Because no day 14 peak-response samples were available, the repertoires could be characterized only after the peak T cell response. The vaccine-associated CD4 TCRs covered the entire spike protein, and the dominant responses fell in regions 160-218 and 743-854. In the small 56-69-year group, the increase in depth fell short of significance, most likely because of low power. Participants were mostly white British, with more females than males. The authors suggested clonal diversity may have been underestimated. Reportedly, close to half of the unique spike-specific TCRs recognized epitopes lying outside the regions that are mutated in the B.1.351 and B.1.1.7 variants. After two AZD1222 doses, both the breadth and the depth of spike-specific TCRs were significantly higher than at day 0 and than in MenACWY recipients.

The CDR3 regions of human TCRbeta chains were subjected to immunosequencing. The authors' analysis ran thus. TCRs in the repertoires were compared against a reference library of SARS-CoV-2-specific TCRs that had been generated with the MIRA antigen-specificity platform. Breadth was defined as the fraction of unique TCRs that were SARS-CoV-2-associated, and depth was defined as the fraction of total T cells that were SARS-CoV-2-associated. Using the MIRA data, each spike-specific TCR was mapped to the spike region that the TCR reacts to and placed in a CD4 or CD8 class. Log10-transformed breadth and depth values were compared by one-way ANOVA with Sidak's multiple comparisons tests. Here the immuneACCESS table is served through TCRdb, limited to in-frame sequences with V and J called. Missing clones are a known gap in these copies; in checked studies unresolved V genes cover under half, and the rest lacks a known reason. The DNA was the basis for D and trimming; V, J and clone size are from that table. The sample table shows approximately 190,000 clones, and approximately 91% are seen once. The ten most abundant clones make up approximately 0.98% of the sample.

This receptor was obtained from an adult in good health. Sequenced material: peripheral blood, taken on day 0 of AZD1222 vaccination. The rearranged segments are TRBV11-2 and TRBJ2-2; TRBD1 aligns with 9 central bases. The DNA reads TGTGCCAGCAGCTCCGGGACAGGGAATGCCGGGGAGCTGTTTTTT. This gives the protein CASSSGTGNAGELFF.